This T cell receptor beta chain was captured by sequencing in a study of cytomegalovirus exposure and HLA in healthy donors. With 60 Vbeta and 13 Jbeta primers, the PCR was carried out. Measured with immunoSEQ multiplex PCR; TCRdb has only the in-frame clones, and not every one. The data show 90,000 to 130,000 clones, around 64% seen once. CDR1 and CDR2 (germline): SEHNR, FQNEAQ (reference sequence). V shed 4 bases and J 5 bases; nucleotides not matched to a gene: 8. CDR3 length equals 17 residues. This chain joins TRBV7-9 and TRBJ2-5; TRBD2 matches at 15 bases. The sequence derives from a young man in good health and CMV-seropositive. Sequencing was done on a sample of PBMCs. The CDR3 region has the DNA TGTGCCAGCAGCTCGGGACTAGCGGGGGGCCCTGGTGAGACCCAGTACTTC. It translates to CASSSGLAGGPGETQYF.